The clone carrying this TCR beta chain was seen only once. This sample is part of a study of cytomegalovirus exposure and HLA in healthy donors. The V end lost 10 bases, the J end lost 2 bases, and 15 bases lay between the germline ends. The germline V gene encodes CDR1 MNHEY and CDR2 SVGAGI. CDR3 length: 13 residues. Sequencing used immunoSEQ multiplex PCR; TCRdb keeps in-frame clones, though not all of them. Of 120,000 or so clones in the sample, about 96% were seen once. The chain is built from TRBV6-5 and TRBJ2-7, with D possibly being TRBD1 (6 bases). What was sequenced was PBMCs. This sequence was found in a man aged 18 to 29 in good health and CMV-seronegative. CDR3 bases: TGTGCCACGGGGCAGGGGTCAACCTACGAGCAGTACTTC. Protein: CATGQGSTYEQYF.